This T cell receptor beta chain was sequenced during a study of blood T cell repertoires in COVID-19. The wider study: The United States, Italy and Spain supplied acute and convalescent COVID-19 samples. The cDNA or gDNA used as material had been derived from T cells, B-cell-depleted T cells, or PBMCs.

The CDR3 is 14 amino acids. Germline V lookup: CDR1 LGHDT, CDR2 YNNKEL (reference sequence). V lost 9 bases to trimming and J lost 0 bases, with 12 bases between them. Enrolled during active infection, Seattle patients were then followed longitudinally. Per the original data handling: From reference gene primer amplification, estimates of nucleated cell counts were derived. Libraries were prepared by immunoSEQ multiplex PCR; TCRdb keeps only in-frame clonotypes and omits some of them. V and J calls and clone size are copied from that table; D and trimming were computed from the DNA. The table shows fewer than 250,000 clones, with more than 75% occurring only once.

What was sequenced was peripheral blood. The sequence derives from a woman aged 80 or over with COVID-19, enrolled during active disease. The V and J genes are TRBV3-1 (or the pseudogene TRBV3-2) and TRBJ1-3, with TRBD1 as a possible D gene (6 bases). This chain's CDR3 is CASSRGFSGNTIYF. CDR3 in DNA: TGTGCCAGTTCAAGGGGGTTCTCTGGAAACACCATATATTTT.